These 9 T cell receptor beta chains share one sample of origin, sequenced in a study of blood T cell repertoires in COVID-19. The method was immunoSEQ multiplex PCR; TCRdb's version includes in-frame clones alone and lacks a portion of them. The sample yields approximately 270,000 clones, about 89% seen once. The material sequenced was peripheral blood. These receptors originate from a man between 45 and 60 years old with acute or convalescent COVID-19.

The chain recombines TRBV7-9 with TRBJ1-4; 7 nucleotides match TRBD1. Unmatched junction bases numbered 6, after V lost 3 bases and J lost 5 bases. The CDR3 has 15 residues. CDR1 is SEHNR, CDR2 FQNEAQ, per germline (reference sequence). The CDR3 is CASSFPPTGNEKLFF. The CDR3, as DNA: TGTGCCAGCAGCTTTCCGCCGACAGGGAATGAAAAACTGTTTTTT.

The chain joins TRBV15 to TRBJ2-3; possibly TRBD2 for D (5 bases). The CDR3 is 12 amino acids. The V end was cut by 3 bases, the J end by 8 bases, with 9 bases between. CDR1 and CDR2 (germline): LNHNV, YYDKDF (reference sequence). This CDR3 reads CATSSARGTQYF. The DNA for the CDR3 is TGTGCCACCAGCAGTGCCCGGGGTACGCAGTATTTT.

This chain uses TRBV19 with TRBJ2-6; D is undetermined. V lost 8 bases and J 0 bases, leaving 11 bases between the germline ends. The CDR3 has 15 residues. CDR1 LNHDA and CDR2 SQIVND come from the germline V gene (reference sequence). In DNA, the CDR3 is TGTGCCAGTTTTGGCGGATTCTCTGGGGCCAACGTCCTGACTTTC. Amino acid sequence: CASFGGFSGANVLTF. Supplemented by reference TRBV19 and TRBJ2-6, the full variable domain reads DGGITQSPKYLFRKEGQNVTLSCEQNLNHDAMYWYRQDPGQGLRLIYYSQIVNDFQKGDIAEGYSVSREKKESFPLTVTSAQKNPTAFYLCASFGGFSGANVLTFGAGSRLTVL.

This chain joins TRBV20-1 and TRBJ1-4, with 9 bases matching TRBD1. Germline values: CDR1 DFQATT, CDR2 SNEGSKA (reference sequence). V was clipped by 1 base and J by 13 bases; unmatched bases: 1. This CDR3 region has 11 residues. The CDR3 DNA sequence: TGCAGTGCTAGAGGACAGGGGGGACTGTTTTTT. Translating it yields CSARGQGGLFF.

The chain is built from TRBV9 and TRBJ1-2; 9 nucleotides match TRBD1. Germline lookup yields CDR1 SGDLS and CDR2 YYNGEE. The CDR3 contains 14 residues. The trim removed 0 bases at V and 5 bases at J, leaving 2 bases unmatched. The chain's CDR3 is CASSVGTGEYGYTF. DNA of the CDR3: TGTGCCAGCAGCGTAGGGACAGGGGAATATGGCTACACCTTC. Combining the CDR3 with reference TRBV9 and TRBJ1-2 gives the whole variable domain DSGVTQTPKHLITATGQRVTLRCSPRSGDLSVYWYQQSLDQGLQFLIQYYNGEERAKGNILERFSAQQFPDLHSELNLSSLELGDSALYFCASSVGTGEYGYTFGSGTRLTVV.

With respect to this clone: Additional DNA sequences in this sample encode the identical CDR3. This chain links TRBV7-3 with TRBJ2-5; D is perhaps TRBD2 (5 bases). The CDR3 is made up of 13 amino acids. Deletions cut 3 bases from V and 4 bases from J, with 9 bases between. CDR1 is SGHTA and CDR2 is FQGTGA in the germline V gene. This CDR3 reads CASSLSLGETQYF. The CDR3 region has the DNA TGTGCCAGCAGCTTGTCACTAGGAGAGACCCAGTACTTC. Looking up the rest from reference TRBV7-3 and TRBJ2-5 gives the full variable domain: GAGVSQTPSNKVTEKGKYVELRCDPISGHTALYWYRQSLGQGPEFLIYFQGTGAADDSGLPNDRFFAVRPEGSVSTLKIQRTERGDSAVYLCASSLSLGETQYFGPGTRLLVL.

The chain is built from TRBV19 and TRBJ2-3, with TRBD1 matching 9 bases. After removal of 6 bases from V and 2 bases from J, the junction contained 6 bases not matched to a gene. CDR1 and CDR2 from the germline V gene are LNHDA and SQIVND (reference sequence). The CDR3 is made up of 15 amino acids. This CDR3 reads CASRTGGPHTDTQYF. The CDR3 nucleotides read TGTGCCAGTAGGACAGGGGGACCACACACAGATACGCAGTATTTT.

The gene calls are TRBV5-4 and TRBJ1-2; no clear D. The CDR3 is 11 residues long. The germline V and J ends were trimmed by 3 bases and 2 bases, with 2 bases remaining between them. Germline V lookup: CDR1 SGHNT, CDR2 YYREEE (reference sequence). This CDR3 is CASSSNYGYTF. For the CDR3, the DNA is TGTGCCAGCAGCTCAAACTATGGCTACACCTTC. The full variable domain, in which reference TRBV5-4 and TRBJ1-2 provide the parts outside the CDR3, is ETGVTQSPTHLIKTRGQQVTLRCSSQSGHNTVSWYQQALGQGPQFIFQYYREEENGRGNFPPRFSGLQFPNYSSELNVNALELDDSALYLCASSSNYGYTFGSGTRLTVV.

J is TRBJ1-4 and V is TRBV6-2 or TRBV6-3; D possibly corresponds to TRBD1 (5 bases). The CDR3 has 15 residues. The germline CDR1 and CDR2 sequences are MNHEY and SVGEGT. The V end was cut by 0 bases, the J end by 10 bases, with 15 bases between. CDR3 sequence: CASSYSSVQAGKLFF. In DNA, the CDR3 is TGTGCCAGCAGTTACTCGTCAGTACAGGCCGGAAAACTGTTTTTT.